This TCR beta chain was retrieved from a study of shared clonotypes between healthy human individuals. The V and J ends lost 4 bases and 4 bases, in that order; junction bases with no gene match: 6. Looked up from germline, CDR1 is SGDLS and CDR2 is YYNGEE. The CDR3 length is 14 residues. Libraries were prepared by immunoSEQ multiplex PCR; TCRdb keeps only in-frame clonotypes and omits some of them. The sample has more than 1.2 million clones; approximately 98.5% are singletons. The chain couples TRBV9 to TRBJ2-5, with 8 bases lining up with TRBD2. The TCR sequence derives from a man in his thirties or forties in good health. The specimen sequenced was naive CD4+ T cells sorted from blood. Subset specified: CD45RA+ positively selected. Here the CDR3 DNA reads TGTGCCAGCAGCTTACTAGCGGAAGTAGAGACCCAGTACTTC. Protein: CASSLLAEVETQYF.